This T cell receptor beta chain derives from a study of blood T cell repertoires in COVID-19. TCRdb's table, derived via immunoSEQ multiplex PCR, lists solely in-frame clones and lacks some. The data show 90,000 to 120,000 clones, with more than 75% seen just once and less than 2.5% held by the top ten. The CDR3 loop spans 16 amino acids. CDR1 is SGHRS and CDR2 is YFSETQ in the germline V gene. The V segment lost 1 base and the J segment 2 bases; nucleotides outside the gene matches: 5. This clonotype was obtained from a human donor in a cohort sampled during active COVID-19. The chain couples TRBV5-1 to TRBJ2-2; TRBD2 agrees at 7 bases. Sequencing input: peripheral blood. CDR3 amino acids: CASSLWGGSNTGELFF. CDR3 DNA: TGCGCCAGCAGCTTGTGGGGGGGTTCAAACACCGGGGAGCTGTTTTTT.